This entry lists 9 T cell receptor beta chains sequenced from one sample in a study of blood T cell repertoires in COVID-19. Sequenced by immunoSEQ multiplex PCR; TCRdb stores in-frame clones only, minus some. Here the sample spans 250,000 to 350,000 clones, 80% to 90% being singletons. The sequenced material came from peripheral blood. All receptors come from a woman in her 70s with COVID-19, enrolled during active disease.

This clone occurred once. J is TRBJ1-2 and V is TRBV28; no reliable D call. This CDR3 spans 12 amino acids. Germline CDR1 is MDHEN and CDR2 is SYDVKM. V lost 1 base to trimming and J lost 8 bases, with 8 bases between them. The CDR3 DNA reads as TGTGCCAGCAGTTTATCCCCGGGGGGCTACACCTTC. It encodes CASSLSPGGYTF.

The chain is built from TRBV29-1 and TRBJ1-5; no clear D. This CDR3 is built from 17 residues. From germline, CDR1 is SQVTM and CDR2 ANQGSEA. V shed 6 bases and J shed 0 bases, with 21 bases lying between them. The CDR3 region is CSVIPGGSSNSNQPQHF. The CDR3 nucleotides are TGCAGCGTAATTCCCGGAGGCAGCTCAAATAGCAATCAGCCCCAGCATTTT.

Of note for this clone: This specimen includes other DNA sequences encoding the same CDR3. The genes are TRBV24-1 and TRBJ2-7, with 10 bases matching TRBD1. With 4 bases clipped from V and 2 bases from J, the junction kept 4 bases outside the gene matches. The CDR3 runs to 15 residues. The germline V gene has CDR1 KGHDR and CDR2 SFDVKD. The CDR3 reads CATSDPGQGAYEQYF. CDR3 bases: TGTGCCACCAGTGACCCTGGACAGGGGGCCTACGAGCAGTACTTC.

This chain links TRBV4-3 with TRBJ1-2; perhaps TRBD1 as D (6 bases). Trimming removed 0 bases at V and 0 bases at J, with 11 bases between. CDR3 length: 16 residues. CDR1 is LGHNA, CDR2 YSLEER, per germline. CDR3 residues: CASSQEPRTANYGYTF. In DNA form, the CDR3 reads TGCGCCAGCAGCCAAGAGCCACGGACAGCTAACTATGGCTACACCTTC.

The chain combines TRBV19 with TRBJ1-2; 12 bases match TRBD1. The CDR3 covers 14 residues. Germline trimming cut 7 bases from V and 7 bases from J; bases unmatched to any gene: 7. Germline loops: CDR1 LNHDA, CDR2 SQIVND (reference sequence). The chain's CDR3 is CASTPGQGAGGYTF. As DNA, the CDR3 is TGTGCCAGTACTCCGGGACAGGGGGCGGGTGGCTACACCTTC.

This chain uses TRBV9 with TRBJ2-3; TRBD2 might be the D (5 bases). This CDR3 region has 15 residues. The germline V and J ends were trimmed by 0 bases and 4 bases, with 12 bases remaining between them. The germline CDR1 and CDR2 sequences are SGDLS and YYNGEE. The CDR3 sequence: CASSVAGKGADTQYF. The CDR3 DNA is TGTGCCAGCAGCGTAGCGGGGAAGGGTGCAGATACGCAGTATTTT.

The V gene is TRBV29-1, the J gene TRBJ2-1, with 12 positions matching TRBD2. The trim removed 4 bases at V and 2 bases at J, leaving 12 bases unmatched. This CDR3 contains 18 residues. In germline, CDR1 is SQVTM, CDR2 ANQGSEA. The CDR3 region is CSVAGLAGLEFAYNEQFF. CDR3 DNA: TGCAGCGTTGCGGGACTAGCGGGCCTGGAATTCGCCTACAATGAGCAGTTCTTC.

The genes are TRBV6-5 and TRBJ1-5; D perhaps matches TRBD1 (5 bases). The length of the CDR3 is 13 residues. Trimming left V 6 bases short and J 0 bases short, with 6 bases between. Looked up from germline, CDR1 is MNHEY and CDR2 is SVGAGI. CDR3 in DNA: TGTGCCAGCAGGGACAATAGCAATCAGCCCCAGCATTTT. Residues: CASRDNSNQPQHF.

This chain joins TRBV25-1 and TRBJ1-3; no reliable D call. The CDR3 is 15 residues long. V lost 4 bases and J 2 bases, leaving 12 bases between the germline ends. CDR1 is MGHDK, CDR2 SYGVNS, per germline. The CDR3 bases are TGTGCCAGCAGTGGCCGCGGGGTAACTGGAAACACCATATATTTT. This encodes CASSGRGVTGNTIYF.